The 5 T cell receptor beta chains below come from one sample, sequenced in a study of Graves' ophthalmopathy and Graves' hyperthyroidism. Investigators amplified TCR beta CDR3 regions from RNA transcripts. Second-round multiplex PCR came after first-round RT-PCR with HTBI primers. TCRdb called the multiplex PCR reads again in MiXCR, with one record for every CDR3 protein. Among almost 750,000 distinct CDR3 sequences listed, 40% were seen once. The sample comprised peripheral blood. The receptors originated from an adult man with Graves' ophthalmopathy.

The V gene is TRBV29-1, the J gene TRBJ1-1; D is uncertain. The CDR3 runs 16 residues. Trimming removed 7 bases at V and 14 bases at J, with 35 bases between. Germline loops: CDR1 SQVTM, CDR2 ANQGSEA. CDR3 bases: TGCAGCGCAACAAGACTAGCGGGAGGCCTTAACAATGAGCAGTTCTTT. This gives the protein CSATRLAGGLNNEQFF. Complete variable domain (other parts from reference TRBV29-1 and TRBJ1-1): SAVISQKPSRDICQRGTSLTIQCQVDSQVTMMFWYRQQPGQSLTLIATANQGSEATYESGFVIDKFPISRPNLTFSTLTVSNMSPEDSSIYLCSATRLAGGLNNEQFFGQGTRLTVV.

This clonotype came up many times. The chain combines TRBV7-9 with TRBJ2-5; maybe TRBD2 (6 bases). Trimming took off 8 bases at V and 5 bases at J, with 15 bases between the two ends. This CDR3 comprises 13 residues. Per germline, CDR1 SEHNR and CDR2 FQNEAQ (reference sequence). CDR3 sequence (DNA): TGTGCCAGCGGAACGCGGGGCTGGGAGACCCAGTACTTC. This codes for CASGTRGWETQYF.

CDR3 in amino acids: CSTDSTGGNSPLHF. The DNA of the CDR3 is TGCAGTACCGACTCGACAGGGGGAAATTCACCCCTCCACTTT. The V and J genes are TRBV20-1 and TRBJ1-6; 9 bases are a match to TRBD1. The CDR3 spans 14 residues. V gave up 8 bases and J gave up 7 bases; unmatched junction bases: 9. CDR1 is DFQATT and CDR2 is SNEGSKA in the germline V gene (reference sequence).

CDR3 nucleotides: TGTGCCAGCAGCTTATCAACCGGAAACACCATATATTTT. It translates to CASSLSTGNTIYF. The rearrangement links TRBV7-9 to TRBJ1-3; no clear D gene. Trimming took 2 bases from V and 4 from J, leaving 6 bases between them. The CDR3 has 13 amino acids. Germline CDR1 is SEHNR and CDR2 is FQNEAQ (reference sequence). Based on the CDR3 plus reference TRBV7-9 and TRBJ1-3, the full variable domain is DTGVSQNPRHKITKRGQNVTFRCDPISEHNRLYWYRQTLGQGPEFLTYFQNEAQLEKSRLLSDRFSAERPKGSFSTLEIQRTEQGDSAMYLCASSLSTGNTIYFGEGSWLTVV.

This clonotype was recorded a few times. This chain links TRBV4-3 with TRBJ1-1, with 8 bases identical to TRBD1. The junction had 8 bases not matched to a gene; V was cut back by 2 bases and J by 0 bases. Germline V CDR1 and CDR2: LGHNA, YSLEER. This CDR3 region has 17 residues. CDR3 nucleotide sequence: TGCGCCAGCAGCCAACGGACAGGGACTTCTATGAACACTGAAGCTTTCTTT. Protein product: CASSQRTGTSMNTEAFF.